Shown below are 24 T cell receptor beta chains from a single sample sequenced in a study of T-cell reconstitution after alpha-beta-depleted transplantation in children. Unique molecular identifiers were incorporated into the prepared TCRbeta library. TCRdb reprocessed the PCR reads via MiXCR and lists one record per CDR3 protein. The table lists 580,000 or so distinct CDR3 sequences, 23% of them singletons. The starting material was PBMCs, mostly from graft donor cells, obtained 360 days after TCRalphabeta/CD19-depleted stem cell transplant. The receptors derive from a boy under two years old who had a stem cell transplant for acute myeloid leukemia, so the T cells may come from the graft donor.

The table lists this clonotype with a few counts. V and J are TRBV5-1 and TRBJ1-6; maybe TRBD1 (5 bases). This CDR3 spans 13 amino acids. The V gene lost 4 bases and the J gene lost 9 bases, with 11 bases spanning the gap. Germline CDR1 SGHRS, CDR2 YFSETQ. This CDR3 reads CASSLGDSSPLHF. CDR3 DNA sequence: TGCGCCAGCAGCCTTGGAGACAGTTCACCCCTCCACTTT.

This clonotype has more than one count but fewer than ten. The DNA of the CDR3 is TGTGCCACCAGCAGAGATGGCTCTGGGGCCAACGTCCTGACTTTC. Its translation: CATSRDGSGANVLTF. This chain joins TRBV15 and TRBJ2-6; D ambiguous. V shed 0 bases and J shed 0 bases, with 3 bases lying between them. This CDR3 region has 15 residues. Germline V gene lookup returns CDR1 LNHNV and CDR2 YYDKDF (reference sequence).

This chain joins TRBV18 and TRBJ2-3, with D possibly TRBD1 on 6 matching bases. V gave up 5 bases and J gave up 6 bases, with 9 bases separating them. Germline V gives CDR1 KGHSH, CDR2 LQKENI. This CDR3 has 12 residues. The CDR3: CASSTQGDTQYF. The DNA of the CDR3 is TGTGCCAGCTCAACCCAGGGGGATACGCAGTATTTT.

The chain is built from TRBV4-2 and TRBJ2-3; D is unresolved. The CDR3 consists of 15 residues. Trimming stripped 4 bases from V and 1 base from J, with 12 bases between. Germline V gives CDR1 LGHNA, CDR2 YNFKEQ. The CDR3 nucleotides are TGTGCCAGCAGCCTTGACCCGCCGGGCACAGATACGCAGTATTTT. This encodes CASSLDPPGTDTQYF.

This clonotype has just a few counts. The rearrangement joins TRBV5-5 to TRBJ2-7; TRBD1 agrees at 7 bases. The V gene's germline CDR1 is SGHKS and CDR2 YYEKEE (reference sequence). This CDR3 has 14 residues. J lost 2 bases, V lost 4 bases, and 6 bases had no gene match. Written as DNA, the CDR3 is TGTGCCAGCAGCCATGGACAGGAAACCTACGAGCAGTACTTC. Its protein is CASSHGQETYEQYF.

This clonotype was found many times. The rearrangement joins TRBV28 to TRBJ2-5, with unresolved D. Germline CDR1 MDHEN, CDR2 SYDVKM. The CDR3 is 13 amino acids. Trimming pared 5 bases from V and 1 base from J, leaving 8 bases between. CDR3 coding DNA: TGTGCCAGCAGTCGGATAGGCCAAGAGACCCAGTACTTC. Protein product: CASSRIGQETQYF.

This clonotype came up a few times. V usage is TRBV7-2 and J usage is TRBJ2-3; no firm D call. V was trimmed by 5 bases and J by 0 bases, leaving 12 bases between them. Germline V gene data show CDR1 as SGHTA and CDR2 as FQGNSA. This CDR3 spans 15 amino acids. The CDR3 DNA reads as TGTGCCAGCAGCGTCCGGTGGGTGAGCACAGATACGCAGTATTTT. Translating it yields CASSVRWVSTDTQYF.

The V call is TRBV5-1, the J call TRBJ1-1; D is unclear. The CDR3 is made up of 15 amino acids. Trimming removed 0 bases at V and 2 bases at J, with 11 bases between. Germline CDR1 SGHRS, CDR2 YFSETQ. The CDR3 DNA follows: TGCGCCAGCAGCTTGGCCGTAACTGCTAACACTGAAGCTTTCTTT. Translating gives CASSLAVTANTEAFF.

V is TRBV5-1 and J is TRBJ2-3, with D possibly matching TRBD1 (6 bases). Germline values: CDR1 SGHRS, CDR2 YFSETQ. The CDR3 is 16 residues long. Trimming pared 2 bases from V and 3 bases from J, leaving 16 bases between. The CDR3: CASSFAGTRGTDTQYF. The CDR3 DNA is TGCGCCAGCAGCTTCGCCGGGACGAGGGGGACAGATACGCAGTATTTT.

This clonotype was recorded many times. V is TRBV24-1 and J is TRBJ2-1; 8 bases are a match to TRBD2. In germline, CDR1 is KGHDR, CDR2 SFDVKD. With V trimmed by 3 bases and J by 6 bases, 21 bases remained unmatched. The length of the CDR3 is 20 residues. The CDR3 spells CATSDPIRDSGLARGNEQFF. CDR3 bases: TGTGCCACCAGTGATCCTATTAGGGATTCAGGACTAGCCCGGGGCAATGAGCAGTTCTTC.

This clonotype occurred many times. V and J are TRBV29-1 and TRBJ2-3, with D maybe TRBD1 (6 bases). Looked up from germline, CDR1 is SQVTM and CDR2 is ANQGSEA. Between the trimmed V and J ends, which lost 7 bases and 1 base, there was a span of 12 bases. The CDR3 runs to 13 residues. CDR3 protein: CSGGQSGTDTQYF. The CDR3 nucleotides read TGCAGCGGGGGACAATCGGGCACAGATACGCAGTATTTT.

Worth noting for this clonotype: A single base separates this from a much larger clone, so it may be a read error. V and J are TRBV7-2 and TRBJ2-5; no definite D call. Germline lookup yields CDR1 SGHTA and CDR2 FQGNSA. The CDR3 covers 16 residues. The CDR3 coding sequence is TGTGCCAGCAGCTTAGAGGGCACCTCGTACCAAGAGACCCAGAACTTC. Translating it yields CASSLEGTSYQETQNF.

This clonotype was counted ten times or more. The chain uses TRBV20-1 and TRBJ2-3; D is possibly TRBD2 (6 bases). CDR1 is DFQATT and CDR2 is SNEGSKA in the germline V gene (reference sequence). This CDR3 region has 16 residues. Between the trimmed V and J ends, which lost 6 bases and 2 bases, there was a span of 21 bases. CDR3 loop: CSAYIVGGYLTDTQYF. CDR3 nucleotides: TGCAGTGCCTACATAGTGGGGGGATACCTCACAGATACGCAGTATTTT.

Only one count was recorded for this clonotype. The V call is TRBV6-1, the J call TRBJ2-3; D may be TRBD1 or TRBD2 (5 bases each). Per the germline V gene, CDR1 is MNHNS and CDR2 is SASEGT. V lost 10 bases and J 0 bases, leaving 14 bases between the germline ends. This CDR3 spans 14 amino acids. CDR3 amino acids: CATENGDSTDTQYF. DNA for the CDR3: TGTGCCACCGAAAACGGGGACAGCACAGATACGCAGTATTTT.

This chain links TRBV10-3 with TRBJ2-5; no definite D call. This CDR3 comprises 14 residues. V was clipped by 2 bases and J by 4 bases, with 11 bases between them. Germline CDR1 reads ENHRY; CDR2 reads SYGVKD. CDR3 bases: TGTGCCATCAGTGAGGGTAGGGCCCCAGAGACCCAGTACTTC. Amino acids: CAISEGRAPETQYF.

At least ten counts were recorded for this clonotype. The chain carries TRBV7-9 and TRBJ2-2; D not resolved. CDR3 length equals 15 residues. V was shortened by 3 bases and J by 0 bases, with 8 bases between the two germline ends. Per germline, CDR1 SEHNR and CDR2 FQNEAQ (reference sequence). CDR3 sequence (DNA): TGTGCCAGCAGCTTGAACCAAGCGAACACCGGGGAGCTGTTTTTT. It translates to CASSLNQANTGELFF. Together with reference TRBV7-9 and TRBJ2-2, the CDR3 gives the full variable domain: DTGVSQNPRHKITKRGQNVTFRCDPISEHNRLYWYRQTLGQGPEFLTYFQNEAQLEKSRLLSDRFSAERPKGSFSTLEIQRTEQGDSAMYLCASSLNQANTGELFFGEGSRLTVL.

This clonotype was recorded many times. This CDR3 reads CASSLGVLGDAEAFF. The CDR3 DNA reads as TGTGCCAGCAGCTTGGGGGTCCTTGGAGACGCTGAAGCTTTCTTT. The genes are TRBV5-6 and TRBJ1-1, with unresolved D. V was trimmed by 0 bases and J by 6 bases, leaving 15 bases between them. Per germline, CDR1 SGHDT and CDR2 YYEEEE. The CDR3 has 15 amino acids. The variable domain in full, with the rest retrieved from reference TRBV5-6 and TRBJ1-1, is DAGVTQSPTHLIKTRGQQVTLRCSPKSGHDTVSWYQQALGQGPQFIFQYYEEEERQRGNFPDRFSGHQFPNYSSELNVNALLLGDSALYLCASSLGVLGDAEAFFGQGTRLTVV.

J is TRBJ2-7 and V is TRBV4-3; 10 bases align to TRBD1. The ends lost 4 bases at V and 5 bases at J; junction bases unmatched: 5. CDR1 and CDR2 (germline): LGHNA, YSLEER. The CDR3 extends over 14 amino acids. CDR3: CASSPGGQGDEQYF. The CDR3 nucleotides are TGCGCCAGCAGCCCAGGAGGACAGGGGGACGAGCAGTACTTC.

This sequence joins TRBV20-1 and TRBJ2-1; TRBD1 matches 9 bases. The length of the CDR3 is 14 residues. The V segment lost 5 bases and the J segment 7 bases; nucleotides outside the gene matches: 9. Looked up from germline, CDR1 is DFQATT and CDR2 is SNEGSKA (reference sequence). CDR3 sequence (DNA): TGCAGTGCTCCTCCGGGACAGGGAACGAATGAGCAGTTCTTC. Its protein is CSAPPGQGTNEQFF.

This clonotype has a count of ten or more. The rearrangement joins TRBV5-1 to TRBJ2-7; D is ambiguous. The CDR3 runs to 13 residues. V lost 0 bases to trimming and J lost 3 bases, with 7 bases between them. Germline CDR1 and CDR2: SGHRS and YFSETQ. In DNA form, the CDR3 reads TGCGCCAGCAGCTTGGATCGCAGCTACGAGCAGTACGTC. The encoded protein is CASSLDRSYEQYV.

Only a few counts were recorded for this clonotype. J is TRBJ1-4 and V is TRBV12-3 or TRBV12-4; D uncertain. The V end lost 3 bases, the J end lost 0 bases, and 8 bases lay between the germline ends. There are 15 residues in the CDR3. CDR3 nucleotide sequence: TGTGCCAGCAGTTTTAGCTTGACAACTAATGAAAAACTGTTTTTT. Translation gives CASSFSLTTNEKLFF.

This clonotype has just a few counts. The chain links TRBV3-1 to TRBJ1-6, with D perhaps TRBD1 (6 bases). Trimming stripped 8 bases from V and 3 bases from J, with 8 bases between. CDR1 and CDR2 from the germline V gene are LGHDT and YNNKEL (reference sequence). This CDR3 region has 13 residues. The CDR3 is CASGQSYNSPLHF. For the CDR3, the DNA is TGTGCCAGCGGACAGAGCTATAATTCACCCCTCCACTTT. Supplemented by reference TRBV3-1 and TRBJ1-6, the full variable domain reads DTAVSQTPKYLVTQMGNDKSIKCEQNLGHDTMYWYKQDSKKFLKIMFSYNNKELIINETVPNRFSPKSPDKAHLNLHINSLELGDSAVYFCASGQSYNSPLHFGNGTRLTVT.

This clonotype was counted at least ten times. The chain recombines TRBV12-3 or TRBV12-4 with TRBJ2-3, with 7 bases identical to TRBD1. V gave up 7 bases and J gave up 5 bases; unmatched junction bases: 12. This CDR3 has 15 amino acids. The CDR3 region is CASTQSGQPGDTQYF. CDR3 bases: TGTGCCAGCACCCAATCGGGACAGCCAGGAGATACGCAGTATTTT.

V gene TRBV12-3 or TRBV12-4 combines with J gene TRBJ1-1; tentatively, D is TRBD1 (6 bases). The CDR3 is 12 residues long. The ends were cut back, 1 base at V and 6 bases at J, with 6 bases in the middle. This CDR3 is CASSLGQAEAFF. In DNA, the CDR3 is TGTGCCAGCAGTTTAGGACAGGCTGAAGCTTTCTTT.